A selection of T cell receptor beta chains follows, all from one sample in a study of cytomegalovirus exposure and HLA in healthy donors. Data came from immunoSEQ multiplex PCR; TCRdb stores just in-frame clones and leaves some out. The data show 130,000 or so clones, over 8% seen once. Material for sequencing was PBMCs. The source of these receptors is a man in his forties in good health and CMV-seronegative. Each CDR3 is given with its conserved first and last residue. A D gene is named only where the DNA matches it firmly. Clone size is not always given. Where it is, it says once, few, many or a class for expanded clones.

TRBV11-2,TRBD1,TRBJ1-2,-,TGTGCCAGCAGCTTAACAGGGGATGATGGCTACACCTTC,CASSLTGDDGYTF
TRBV5-1,TRBD1,TRBJ2-2,-,TGCGCCAGCAGCCGTCTACAGGGGACCGGGGAGCTGTTTTTT,CASSRLQGTGELFF
TRBV9,TRBD1,TRBJ1-5,few,TGTGCCAGCAGCGAGGGGACAGGAGCTTATAGCAATCAGCCCCAGCATTTT,CASSEGTGAYSNQPQHF
TRBV12-5,TRBD2,TRBJ2-1,-,TGTGCTACCCGTCGGGGGGGGAACAACAATGAGCAGTTCTTC,CATRRGGNNNEQFF
TRBV6-6,TRBD1,TRBJ2-5,few,TGTGCCAGCAGAACTTCAGGGGGACGAGAGACCCAGTACTTC,CASRTSGGRETQYF
TRBV7-2,TRBD2,TRBJ2-7,-,TGTGCCAGCAGCCCAGATCGCGGGGGGCGGGAGCAGTACTTC,CASSPDRGGREQYF
TRBV7-2,TRBD1,TRBJ1-1,many,TGTGCCAGCAGCTTAGAGCCGGACAGGGTGGTAACTTTCTTT,CASSLEPDRVVTFF
TRBV19,-,TRBJ2-3,-,TGTGCCACCTCGGACAGACTGGGCACAGATACGCAGTATTTT,CATSDRLGTDTQYF
TRBV5-1,-,TRBJ1-2,few,TGCGCCAGCAGCTTGGACCAGAATAACTATGGCTACACCTTC,CASSLDQNNYGYTF
TRBV5-4,-,TRBJ2-3,few,TGTGCCAGCAGTCACAGGACGGCAGATACGCAGTATTTT,CASSHRTADTQYF
TRBV14,-,TRBJ2-2,-,TGTGCCAGCAGCCAAGAAGTGCCCCTTCGGGGATTGAGCACCGGGGAGCTGTTTTTT,CASSQEVPLRGLSTGELFF
TRBV30,-,TRBJ2-7,few,TGTGCCTGGAGCGTATACGGGACAAATTACGAGCAGTACTTC,CAWSVYGTNYEQYF
TRBV6-5,TRBD1,TRBJ2-3,-,TGTGCCAGCAGTAACAGGGGGGCGAGGGATACGCAGTATTTT,CASSNRGARDTQYF
TRBV5-1,TRBD2,TRBJ2-1,-,TGCGCCAGCAGCTACTGGACTAGCGGGGGCCCGAGCTCCTACAATGAGCAGTTCTTC,CASSYWTSGGPSSYNEQFF
TRBV7-2,TRBD2,TRBJ2-4,-,TGTGCCAGCAGCCATGGGACTAGCGGGAGCTTCGACATTCAGTACTTC,CASSHGTSGSFDIQYF
TRBV19,-,TRBJ1-2,few,TGTGCCAGTAGTGTTGGACAGCCTAACTATGGCTACACCTTC,CASSVGQPNYGYTF
TRBV20-1,-,TRBJ2-2,few,TGCAGTGCGCGGTACACCGGGGAGCTGTTTTTT,CSARYTGELFF
TRBV15,TRBD2,TRBJ2-2,-,TGTGCCACCAGTCCAATCCCGGGACTAGGTCCCGGGGAGCTGTTTTTT,CATSPIPGLGPGELFF
TRBV7-3,TRBD2,TRBJ2-5,-,TGTGCCAGCAGCGAAAGCGGGGTAGCAGAGACCCAGTACTTC,CASSESGVAETQYF
TRBV13,-,TRBJ2-3,medium-sized,TGTGCCAGCAGTCCCCGGGGAGCGGACTACACAGATACGCAGTATTTT,CASSPRGADYTDTQYF
TRBV28,-,TRBJ2-1,few,TGTGCCAGCAGTTTTAGGGGCCTAAGGAATGAGCAGTTCTTC,CASSFRGLRNEQFF
TRBV6-5,TRBD1,TRBJ1-2,few,TGTGCCAGCAGTGCAAGGGGGGACAGCTATGGCTACACCTTC,CASSARGDSYGYTF
TRBV7-2,TRBD2,TRBJ2-7,-,TGTGCCAGTGGACTAGCCGACTCCTACGAGCAGTACTTC,CASGLADSYEQYF
TRBV2,TRBD1,TRBJ2-7,few,TGTGCCAGCGAGACCTATGGACAGGAGGCCTACGAGCAGTACTTC,CASETYGQEAYEQYF
TRBV5-1,-,TRBJ2-2,-,TGCGCCAGCAGCTTGAATCCGGGGGATCACACCGGGGAGCTGTTTTTT,CASSLNPGDHTGELFF
TRBV9,-,TRBJ2-1,-,TGTGCCAGCAGCGTAGCGGACACCTACTACAATGAGCAGTTCTTC,CASSVADTYYNEQFF
TRBV4-1,-,TRBJ2-7,-,TGCGCCAGCAGCCAAGACCCCTTGGGGGCCGACGAGCAGTACTTC,CASSQDPLGADEQYF
TRBV10-2,TRBD2,TRBJ2-1,-,TGCGCCAGCAGTGAGGTGAGAGCGGGGGCGGCTGAGCAGTTCTTC,CASSEVRAGAAEQFF
TRBV7-9,TRBD2,TRBJ2-5,few,TGTGCCAGCAGCAATAGCGGGGGGGGCGAGACCCAGTACTTC,CASSNSGGGETQYF
TRBV9,TRBD2,TRBJ2-2,few,TGTGCCAGCAGCGTAGTCCCAGCGGGGGGTCCCGGGGAGCTGTTTTTT,CASSVVPAGGPGELFF
TRBV25-1,TRBD1,TRBJ1-4,few,TGTGCCAGCAGTGACCCCGGGACAGGCAATGAAAAACTGTTTTTT,CASSDPGTGNEKLFF
TRBV9,-,TRBJ2-1,few,TGTGCCAGCAGCGTGGGGGGAGAGGGGAATGAGCAGTTCTTC,CASSVGGEGNEQFF
TRBV28,-,TRBJ1-1,few,TGTGCCAGCAGGTCCCGAGGAGGGACTGCTTTCTTT,CASRSRGGTAFF
TRBV4-1,-,TRBJ1-1,-,TGCGCCAGCAGCCAAGGTGTTATGAACACTGAAGCTTTCTTT,CASSQGVMNTEAFF
TRBV7-2,-,TRBJ1-3,-,TGTGCCAGCAGCGTAATGACAACCTACTCTGGAAACACCATATATTTT,CASSVMTTYSGNTIYF
TRBV4-1,TRBD2,TRBJ2-3,few,TGCGCCAGCAGCCAAGGTCACGGGCTAGCGGGGGCCCCATCGCAGTATTTT,CASSQGHGLAGAPSQYF
TRBV2,-,TRBJ2-5,few,TGTGCCAGCAGTGGTGAGGGAGAGACCCAGTACTTC,CASSGEGETQYF
TRBV30,-,TRBJ2-7,few,TGTGCCTGGAGTTTTGGGGCCTCCCACGAGCAGTACTTC,CAWSFGASHEQYF
TRBV5-4,-,TRBJ1-6,-,TGTGCCAGCAGCTTCAGGGAATCACCCCTCCACTTT,CASSFRESPLHF
TRBV5-1,TRBD1,TRBJ1-6,few,TGCGCCAGCAGCTTGGGTGTGACAGGGGATTCACCCCTCCACTTT,CASSLGVTGDSPLHF
TRBV7-2,-,TRBJ2-7,-,TGTGCCAGCAGCTTTCTTGGAGGGGCCTACGAGCAGTACTTC,CASSFLGGAYEQYF
TRBV2,TRBD1,TRBJ2-1,-,TGTGCCAGCAGGGGGGGACAGGGGGCTTACAATGAGCAGTTCTTC,CASRGGQGAYNEQFF
TRBV4-1,-,TRBJ1-6,-,TGCGCCAGCAGCCAAGATAGGGGATCACCCCTCCACTTT,CASSQDRGSPLHF
TRBV6-5,TRBD1,TRBJ1-2,few,TGTGCCAGCAGCCGGACAGGGGGCATCGATGGCTACACCTTC,CASSRTGGIDGYTF
TRBV5-4,-,TRBJ1-2,few,TGTGCCAGCAGCATTGACAGAGACTATGGCTACACCTTC,CASSIDRDYGYTF
TRBV6-6,-,TRBJ1-3,few,TGTGCCACCACAGGATCTGGAAACACCATATATTTT,CATTGSGNTIYF
TRBV7-2,TRBD1,TRBJ1-5,-,TGTGCCAGCAGCACCGCGACAGGGGAACATCAGCCCCAGCATTTT,CASSTATGEHQPQHF
TRBV7-3,-,TRBJ1-2,-,TGTGCCAGCAGCCCCGGAGGGTCAGCTGGAGGCTACACCTTC,CASSPGGSAGGYTF